These 26 T cell receptor beta chains originate from one sample sequenced in a study of PD-1 blockade in classical Hodgkin lymphoma. Time point denoted: cycle 4 day 1 (C4D1), after less than 7 weeks of nivolumab. Each of the patients experienced relapse following autologous stem cell transplantation, and their brentuximab vedotin exposure differed. Thawed PBMCs yielded CD4+ T cells through magnetic negative selection. Clones were read by immunoSEQ multiplex PCR, and TCRdb kept only the in-frame ones, dropping some. The data contain 25,000 to 35,000 clones, roughly 85% of them singletons. This material consisted of CD4+ T cells from blood, taken before the fourth cycle of nivolumab. These receptors all come from a human donor with classical Hodgkin lymphoma.

This clone was observed a handful of times. This rearrangement joins TRBV7-9 to TRBJ1-1; TRBD1 matches at 9 bases. Germline trimming cut 6 bases from V and 11 bases from J; bases unmatched to any gene: 7. The CDR3 extends over 12 amino acids. Per germline, CDR1 SEHNR and CDR2 FQNEAQ (reference sequence). CDR3 in amino acids: CASSRTGAQAFF. DNA of the CDR3: TGTGCCAGCAGTCGGACAGGGGCGCAGGCTTTCTTT.

V is TRBV6-4 and J is TRBJ2-3; possible D gene TRBD2, 5 bases. Germline-derived CDR1 and CDR2 are MRHNA and SNTAGT. V was shortened by 3 bases and J by 9 bases, with 10 bases between the two germline ends. The CDR3 is 12 residues long. In DNA, the CDR3 is TGTGCCAGCAGTGATGGGAGCCGGACGCAGTATTTT. It yields the protein CASSDGSRTQYF.

The chain joins TRBV5-1 to TRBJ2-6; perhaps TRBD1 as D (6 bases). The CDR3 runs to 17 residues. In germline, CDR1 is SGHRS, CDR2 YFSETQ. V lost 4 bases and J lost 0, with 14 bases in between. The CDR3 DNA sequence: TGCGCCAGCAGCCTGGACAGAGCTTTCTCTGGGGCCAACGTCCTGACTTTC. It codes for CASSLDRAFSGANVLTF.

In its sample, this clone was seen once. This chain uses TRBV5-1 with TRBJ2-5; 10 bases fit TRBD1. The J call may not be correct, given that the DNA end is closer to TRBJ2-7. Germline lookup yields CDR1 SGHRS and CDR2 YFSETQ. This CDR3 contains 16 residues. CDR3 sequence (DNA): TGCGCCAGCAGCCCGGAATCCGGGACAGGGGCCTACGAGCAGTACTTC. Protein sequence: CASSPESGTGAYEQYF.

This chain uses TRBV25-1 with TRBJ1-4; D is ambiguous. The germline V and J ends were trimmed by 5 bases and 5 bases, with 9 bases remaining between them. The germline V gene has CDR1 MGHDK and CDR2 SYGVNS. The CDR3 spans 13 residues. This chain's CDR3 is CASSQGPNEKLFF. The DNA for the CDR3 is TGTGCCAGCAGTCAAGGGCCCAATGAAAAACTGTTTTTT.

The chain recombines TRBV5-1 with TRBJ2-7; no clear D. Per the germline V gene, CDR1 is SGHRS and CDR2 is YFSETQ. V was trimmed by 4 bases and J by 7 bases, leaving 15 bases between them. This CDR3 has 13 residues. Here the CDR3 reads CASSPGRLGEQYF. In DNA form, the CDR3 reads TGCGCCAGCAGCCCTGGGCGCCTTGGGGAGCAGTACTTC. Full variable domain (missing parts from reference TRBV5-1 and TRBJ2-7): KAGVTQTPRYLIKTRGQQVTLSCSPISGHRSVSWYQQTPGQGLQFLFEYFSETQRNKGNFPGRFSGRQFSNSRSEMNVSTLELGDSALYLCASSPGRLGEQYFGPGTRLTVT.

The chain combines TRBV11-2 with TRBJ1-3; no definite D call. CDR1 is SGHAT and CDR2 is FQNNGV in the germline V gene. The CDR3 sequence is 14 residues long. V was clipped by 5 bases and J by 3 bases, with 11 bases between them. The DNA for the CDR3 is TGTGCCAGCAGCCCCCAAGCGTTTGGAAACACCATATATTTT. It translates to CASSPQAFGNTIYF.

The chain combines TRBV5-1 with TRBJ2-3; a possible D gene is TRBD2 (5 bases). Trimming pared 0 bases from V and 1 base from J, leaving 12 bases between. The CDR3 runs to 16 residues. CDR1 is SGHRS, CDR2 YFSETQ, per germline. As DNA, the CDR3 is TGCGCCAGCAGCTTGGGTGAGGGCCAGCGCACAGATACGCAGTATTTT. This gives the protein CASSLGEGQRTDTQYF.

The chain has TRBV4-3 and TRBJ1-1; 8 bases agree with TRBD1. The CDR3 sequence is 13 residues long. With V trimmed by 4 bases and J by 4 bases, 2 bases remained unmatched. Germline values: CDR1 LGHNA, CDR2 YSLEER. Written as DNA, the CDR3 is TGCGCCAGCAGCCGAGGACAGGGCACTGAAGCTTTCTTT. Its translation is CASSRGQGTEAFF.

The chain links TRBV7-8 to TRBJ2-1; D ambiguous. Per germline, CDR1 SGHVS and CDR2 FQNEAQ. This CDR3 has 13 amino acids. V lost 4 bases, J lost 7 bases, and 11 bases lay in between. This chain's CDR3 is CASSWVGGNEQFF. CDR3 nucleotides: TGTGCCAGCAGCTGGGTGGGTGGAAATGAGCAGTTCTTC.

The chain is built from TRBV7-2 and TRBJ1-2; D is possibly TRBD1 (5 bases). Trimming took off 5 bases at V and 8 bases at J, with 18 bases between the two ends. This CDR3 region has 14 residues. Germline assignment: CDR1 SGHTA and CDR2 FQGNSA. CDR3 residues: CASSPRGAGEGYTF. CDR3 nucleotide sequence: TGTGCCAGCAGCCCACGTGGGGCAGGAGAGGGCTACACCTTC.

The chain uses TRBV30 and TRBJ2-7, with 9 bases that match TRBD1. Germline values: CDR1 GTSNPN, CDR2 SVGIG (reference sequence). The CDR3 is made up of 13 amino acids. J gave up 3 bases and V 6 bases, and 6 bases lay outside the gene matches. The CDR3 spells CACTGTGLYEQYF. The CDR3 DNA reads TGTGCCTGTACAGGGACAGGGCTCTACGAGCAGTACTTC.

The CDR3 region has the DNA TGTGCCAGCTGGACTAGCGGGGGGACCCAGTACTTC. This gives the protein CASWTSGGTQYF. The rearrangement uses TRBV27 and TRBJ2-5; 13 nucleotides line up with TRBD2. The J segment lost 7 bases and the V segment lost 8 bases, leaving 1 base of the junction unmatched. Germline V CDR1 and CDR2: MNHEY, SMNVEV (reference sequence). There are 12 residues in the CDR3.

This chain uses TRBV11-3 with TRBJ2-2; 10 bases are shared with TRBD1. The V and J ends lost 4 bases and 4 bases, in that order; junction bases with no gene match: 3. Germline CDR1 SGHNT, CDR2 YENEEA. This CDR3 is 15 amino acids long. CDR3 sequence: CASSSRQGATGELFF. Written as DNA, the CDR3 is TGTGCCAGCAGCTCACGACAGGGGGCCACCGGGGAGCTGTTTTTT.

J is TRBJ1-6 and V is TRBV14; D possibly corresponds to TRBD1 (5 bases). V shed 1 base and J shed 9 bases, with 13 bases lying between them. Germline V gene data show CDR1 as SGHDN and CDR2 as FVKESK. The CDR3 runs 15 residues. CDR3 bases: TGTGCCAGCAGCCAAGTGGGGACTCCTGGTTCACCCCTCCACTTT. Translation: CASSQVGTPGSPLHF. Drawing the rest from reference TRBV14 and TRBJ1-6, the complete variable domain is EAGVTQFPSHSVIEKGQTVTLRCDPISGHDNLYWYRRVMGKEIKFLLHFVKESKQDESGMPNNRFLAERTGGTYSTLKVQPAELEDSGVYFCASSQVGTPGSPLHFGNGTRLTVT.

The chain has TRBV5-1 and TRBJ1-1, with 7 bases matching TRBD1. The junction had 12 bases not matched to a gene; V was cut back by 1 base and J by 6 bases. This CDR3 is 16 amino acids long. The germline CDR1 and CDR2 sequences are SGHRS and YFSETQ. Here the CDR3 DNA reads TGCGCCAGCAGCTTGCCTACAGGGGCCGGGGACGCTGAAGCTTTCTTT. Translation: CASSLPTGAGDAEAFF.

A single count supports this clone. This chain links TRBV7-9 with TRBJ1-4; TRBD1 might be the D (5 bases). Germline values: CDR1 SEHNR, CDR2 FQNEAQ (reference sequence). The CDR3 covers 15 residues. The V gene lost 0 bases and the J gene lost 8 bases, with 13 bases spanning the gap. CDR3 in amino acids: CASSLAHGRGEKLFF. CDR3 in DNA: TGTGCCAGCAGCTTAGCCCACGGGCGGGGGGAAAAACTGTTTTTT.

The rearrangement joins TRBV6-5 to TRBJ1-2; a possible D gene is TRBD1 (5 bases). This CDR3 has 15 residues. The germline V and J ends were trimmed by 3 bases and 8 bases, with 19 bases remaining between them. From germline, CDR1 is MNHEY and CDR2 SVGAGI. CDR3 protein: CASSYGGSRALGYTF. The CDR3 region has the DNA TGTGCCAGCAGTTATGGGGGGTCCCGGGCTCTAGGCTACACCTTC.

The rearrangement links TRBV19 to TRBJ1-5; TRBD1 is a possible D gene (6 bases). The V end was cut by 4 bases, the J end by 2 bases, with 18 bases between. The CDR3 contains 17 residues. The germline V gene encodes CDR1 LNHDA and CDR2 SQIVND (reference sequence). The CDR3 spells CASSTPRGRNGNQPQHF. Written as DNA, the CDR3 is TGTGCCAGTAGTACACCCCGGGGGCGAAATGGCAATCAGCCCCAGCATTTT. The full variable domain, with the rest looked up from reference TRBV19 and TRBJ1-5, is DGGITQSPKYLFRKEGQNVTLSCEQNLNHDAMYWYRQDPGQGLRLIYYSQIVNDFQKGDIAEGYSVSREKKESFPLTVTSAQKNPTAFYLCASSTPRGRNGNQPQHFGDGTRLSIL.

DNA of the CDR3: TGTGCCAGCAGCGCTGGGGAAGGGGGCGTCTACGAGCAGTACTTC. Its protein product is CASSAGEGGVYEQYF. This chain connects TRBV7-2 to TRBJ2-7; 7 bases align to TRBD1. Germline values: CDR1 SGHTA, CDR2 FQGNSA. The trim removed 5 bases at V and 3 bases at J, leaving 10 bases unmatched. The CDR3 is 15 residues long. The full variable domain, with the rest looked up from reference TRBV7-2 and TRBJ2-7, is GAGVSQSPSNKVTEKGKDVELRCDPISGHTALYWYRQSLGQGLEFLIYFQGNSAPDKSGLPSDRFSAERTGGSVSTLTIQRTQQEDSAVYLCASSAGEGGVYEQYFGPGTRLTVT.

This chain connects TRBV19 to TRBJ2-7; perhaps TRBD2 as D (5 bases). CDR1 is LNHDA, CDR2 SQIVND, per germline (reference sequence). The V and J ends lost 5 bases and 4 bases respectively, with 21 bases between them. This CDR3 region has 16 residues. Here the CDR3 DNA reads TGTGCCAGTAGTGGTAGTTCGGGATCCATAAGATACGAGCAGTACTTC. Translated, it gives CASSGSSGSIRYEQYF.

The chain has TRBV2 and TRBJ2-1; 9 bases fit TRBD2. The CDR3 length is 15 residues. The V and J ends lost 3 bases and 7 bases, in that order; junction bases with no gene match: 7. From germline, CDR1 is SNHLY and CDR2 FYNNEI. CDR3 region: CASSDGTSFGNEQFF. CDR3 nucleotide sequence: TGTGCCAGCAGTGATGGGACTAGCTTCGGGAATGAGCAGTTCTTC.

This rearrangement joins TRBV5-4 to TRBJ1-4; 9 bases match TRBD1. Germline trimming cut 4 bases from V and 8 bases from J; bases unmatched to any gene: 3. Germline V gives CDR1 SGHNT, CDR2 YYREEE (reference sequence). This CDR3 has 13 amino acids. The CDR3 loop reads CASSPDRGEKLFF. The CDR3 DNA is TGTGCCAGCAGCCCGGACAGGGGCGAAAAACTGTTTTTT.

The chain has TRBV10-1 and TRBJ2-1, with 10 bases identical to TRBD1. The ends lost 6 bases at V and 2 bases at J; junction bases unmatched: 4. Per germline, CDR1 WNHNN and CDR2 SYGVQD (reference sequence). This CDR3 is built from 15 residues. The CDR3 sequence is CASSTGTGAYNEQFF. The CDR3, as DNA: TGCGCCAGCAGCACCGGGACAGGGGCCTACAATGAGCAGTTCTTC.

This chain uses TRBV4-1 with TRBJ1-4; D possibly corresponds to TRBD1 (6 bases). Germline-derived CDR1 and CDR2 are MGHRA and YSYEKL. V was clipped by 4 bases and J by 5 bases, with 14 bases between them. The length of the CDR3 is 15 residues. As DNA, the CDR3 is TGCGCCAGCAGCCTCTTACAGGGCAACAATGAAAAACTGTTTTTT. It yields the protein CASSLLQGNNEKLFF.

The J gene is TRBJ1-1, the V gene TRBV5-6; D ambiguous. The V end lost 2 bases, the J end lost 4 bases, and 3 bases lay between the germline ends. Germline CDR1 reads SGHDT; CDR2 reads YYEEEE. This CDR3 comprises 11 residues. The chain's CDR3 is CASSFLTEAFF. The CDR3 DNA follows: TGTGCCAGCAGCTTCCTCACTGAAGCTTTCTTT.